This T cell receptor (beta chain) came from a study of post-analysis software for immune sequencing data. Findings and caveats of the study: TRBV5-6, TRBV5-1 and TRBV20-1 were among 4 or 5 TRBV segments more frequent in patients than controls.

Each TCR beta cDNA library carried unique molecular identifiers. One entry per CDR3 protein, called by TCRdb with MiXCR from the PCR reads. The sample shows 750,000 to 950,000 distinct CDR3 sequences, about 50% of them seen only once. V lost 5 bases, J lost 4 bases, and 9 bases stayed unmatched. Per germline, CDR1 SGHVS and CDR2 FNYEAQ. There are 17 residues in the CDR3. A note on this clonotype: Its antigen is unknown.

Sequenced material: blood. The J gene is TRBJ2-5, the V gene TRBV7-6, with 14 bases identical to TRBD2. The origin of this receptor is a girl aged 5-17 years with multiple sclerosis. The CDR3, as DNA: TGTGCCAGCAGCAGATTGGGACTAGCGGGAGTGGTAGAGACCCAGTACTTC. Protein product: CASSRLGLAGVVETQYF.